These 26 T cell receptor beta chains share one sample of origin, sequenced in a study of blood T cell repertoires in COVID-19. Libraries were prepared by immunoSEQ multiplex PCR; TCRdb keeps only in-frame clonotypes and omits some of them. The sample lists 95,000 to 100,000 clones; about 89% were seen once. The sequencing sample was made of peripheral blood. The receptors stem from a man in his forties or fifties with acute or convalescent COVID-19.

The V gene is TRBV9, the J gene TRBJ1-5, with 8 bases lining up with TRBD1. V was pared by 0 bases and J by 7 bases, with 6 bases of the junction left unmatched. CDR1 is SGDLS, CDR2 YYNGEE, per germline. CDR3 length equals 15 residues. The CDR3 DNA sequence: TGTGCCAGCAGCGTAGCCGGGGACAGGAGACAGCCCCAGCATTTT. Translating it yields CASSVAGDRRQPQHF.

The gene calls are TRBV12-3 or TRBV12-4 and TRBJ1-2; 7 nucleotides align to TRBD1. CDR3 length: 13 residues. V was clipped by 7 bases and J by 9 bases; unmatched bases: 11. CDR3 DNA sequence: TGTGCCAGCACTATGAGACAGGGTTCGCGCTACACCTTC. Translating it yields CASTMRQGSRYTF.

The chain combines TRBV5-1 with TRBJ1-1; 12 bases match TRBD1. The CDR3 length is 18 residues. Germline assignment: CDR1 SGHRS and CDR2 YFSETQ. With 3 bases clipped from V and 1 base from J, the junction kept 10 bases outside the gene matches. CDR3 sequence: CASSSPRDRGLSNTEAFF. CDR3 in DNA: TGCGCCAGCAGCTCGCCCCGGGACAGGGGGCTTTCGAACACTGAAGCTTTCTTT. Based on the CDR3 plus reference TRBV5-1 and TRBJ1-1, the full variable domain is KAGVTQTPRYLIKTRGQQVTLSCSPISGHRSVSWYQQTPGQGLQFLFEYFSETQRNKGNFPGRFSGRQFSNSRSEMNVSTLELGDSALYLCASSSPRDRGLSNTEAFFGQGTRLTVV.

The rearrangement joins TRBV11-2 to TRBJ2-7, with D possibly TRBD1 on 5 matching bases. CDR3 length: 14 residues. Germline loops: CDR1 SGHAT, CDR2 FQNNGV. Trimming cost V 5 bases and J 4 bases, with 15 bases left between them. This CDR3 is CASSVRPGIYEQYF. CDR3 DNA: TGTGCCAGCAGCGTAAGGCCAGGGATTTACGAGCAGTACTTC.

The chain employs TRBV15 and TRBJ1-2, with 10 bases that match TRBD1. The CDR3 runs to 14 residues. The germline V gene encodes CDR1 LNHNV and CDR2 YYDKDF (reference sequence). With V trimmed by 5 bases and J by 7 bases, 7 bases remained unmatched. CDR3 sequence: CATSSRTGGFGYTF. CDR3 in DNA: TGTGCCACCAGCTCACGGACAGGGGGTTTTGGCTACACCTTC. The full variable domain, in which reference TRBV15 and TRBJ1-2 provide the parts outside the CDR3, is DAMVIQNPRYQVTQFGKPVTLSCSQTLNHNVMYWYQQKSSQAPKLLFHYYDKDFNNEADTPDNFQSRRPNTSFCFLDIRSPGLGDTAMYLCATSSRTGGFGYTFGSGTRLTVV.

The rearrangement uses TRBV28 and TRBJ2-1; 7 bases are a match to TRBD2. Germline CDR1 and CDR2: MDHEN and SYDVKM. Unmatched junction bases numbered 9, after V lost 7 bases and J lost 9 bases. The CDR3 totals 13 residues. The CDR3 nucleotides are TGTGCCAGCATCAACGGGGGGTTACGTGAGCAGTTCTTC. Amino acids: CASINGGLREQFF.

This chain connects TRBV9 to TRBJ1-3, with D possibly being TRBD1 (6 bases). There are 17 residues in the CDR3. Looked up from germline, CDR1 is SGDLS and CDR2 is YYNGEE. V lost 2 bases and J 1 base, leaving 16 bases between the germline ends. The DNA of the CDR3 is TGTGCCAGCAGCGTTGCGGCGGGGGCAGGGTCTGGAAACACCATATATTTT. It yields the protein CASSVAAGAGSGNTIYF.

The chain has TRBV4-1 and TRBJ2-6; the D gene is possibly TRBD2 (6 bases). V dropped 1 base and J dropped 0 bases, with 10 bases sitting between them. The CDR3 covers 17 residues. Germline V gene data show CDR1 as MGHRA and CDR2 as YSYEKL. CDR3 bases: TGCGCCAGCAGCCAAGGGGGAGGACCCTCTGGGGCCAACGTCCTGACTTTC. Protein: CASSQGGGPSGANVLTF.

The V call is TRBV28, the J call TRBJ1-2; 7 positions match TRBD1. V was clipped by 4 bases and J by 3 bases; unmatched bases: 5. The CDR3 loop spans 14 amino acids. Per the germline V gene, CDR1 is MDHEN and CDR2 is SYDVKM. CDR3 coding DNA: TGTGCCAGCAGTTCCATCGGACAGGACTATGGCTACACCTTC. Encoded protein: CASSSIGQDYGYTF.

This chain uses TRBV11-2 with TRBJ1-1; D is perhaps TRBD1 (5 bases). The V end was cut by 8 bases, the J end by 11 bases, with 21 bases between. This CDR3 is built from 13 residues. CDR1 and CDR2 (germline): SGHAT, FQNNGV. In nucleotides, the CDR3 is TGTGCCAGCTCTCCCGGGGGAGCATGGGGGGCTTTCTTT. The encoded protein is CASSPGGAWGAFF.

The chain recombines TRBV5-1 with TRBJ1-6; D unresolved. The CDR3 covers 13 residues. Looked up from germline, CDR1 is SGHRS and CDR2 is YFSETQ. The germline V and J ends were trimmed by 0 bases and 10 bases, with 8 bases remaining between them. CDR3 protein: CASSLDTESPLHF. The CDR3 bases are TGCGCCAGCAGCTTGGACACCGAATCACCCCTCCACTTT.

V gene TRBV19 combines with J gene TRBJ1-1, with D unresolved. The germline gives CDR1 LNHDA, CDR2 SQIVND (reference sequence). CDR3 size: 15 residues. V lost 3 bases and J 4 bases, leaving 15 bases between the germline ends. The CDR3 coding sequence is TGTGCCAGTAGTATCCGAGCGCGTGGGAGCACTGAAGCTTTCTTT. This translates into CASSIRARGSTEAFF.

Here the CDR3 reads CASRQTGPIGYTF. CDR3 sequence (DNA): TGTGCCAGCAGGCAGACAGGGCCCATTGGCTACACCTTC. The genes are TRBV7-2 and TRBJ1-2; TRBD1 aligns across 7 bases. Germline CDR1 is SGHTA and CDR2 is FQGNSA. This CDR3 has 13 residues. After removal of 6 bases from V and 7 bases from J, the junction contained 8 bases not matched to a gene.

V and J are TRBV2 and TRBJ2-2; the match to TRBD1 covers 8 bases. The CDR3 totals 15 residues. Germline CDR1 is SNHLY and CDR2 is FYNNEI. V lost 8 bases to trimming and J lost 4 bases; unmatched junction nucleotides: 9. CDR3: CASGRTGQGTGELFF. DNA of the CDR3: TGTGCCAGCGGGAGGACAGGGCAGGGCACCGGGGAGCTGTTTTTT. The full variable domain, completed using reference TRBV2 and TRBJ2-2, is EPEVTQTPSHQVTQMGQEVILRCVPISNHLYFYWYRQILGQKVEFLVSFYNNEISEKSEIFDDQFSVERPDGSNFTLKIRSTKLEDSAMYFCASGRTGQGTGELFFGEGSRLTVL.

The rearrangement uses TRBV5-1 and TRBJ1-6; 7 bases line up with TRBD1. Germline V CDR1 and CDR2: SGHRS, YFSETQ. Trimming took 0 bases from V and 7 from J; bases not matched to a gene: 4. There are 15 residues in the CDR3. CDR3 loop: CASSLVTGQNSPLHF. CDR3 sequence (DNA): TGCGCCAGCAGCTTGGTGACAGGGCAAAATTCACCCCTCCACTTT.

V is TRBV5-1 and J is TRBJ2-7; no clear D. Trimming pared 0 bases from V and 0 bases from J, leaving 13 bases between. In germline, CDR1 is SGHRS, CDR2 YFSETQ. The CDR3 has 16 amino acids. The CDR3 region is CASSLENPSFSYEQYF. The CDR3 region has the DNA TGCGCCAGCAGCTTGGAGAATCCCAGTTTCTCCTACGAGCAGTACTTC.

The CDR3, as DNA: TGTGCCAGCAGGGGGACAGGGAGGTATGAAAAACTGTTTTTT. Translation: CASRGTGRYEKLFF. The chain joins TRBV28 to TRBJ1-4, with 9 bases matching TRBD1. Germline CDR1 reads MDHEN; CDR2 reads SYDVKM. The CDR3 runs 14 residues. V dropped 6 bases and J dropped 6; count of bases not matched to a gene: 5.

The CDR3 loop reads CASSSGTVSPLHF. The DNA for the CDR3 is TGTGCCAGCAGTTCCGGGACAGTGTCACCCCTCCACTTT. The genes are TRBV12-3 or TRBV12-4 and TRBJ1-6; 7 nucleotides match TRBD1. Trimming removed 4 bases from V and 10 bases from J; junction bases left unmatched: 4. The CDR3 is made up of 13 amino acids.

V usage is TRBV28 and J usage is TRBJ1-5, with TRBD1 identical over 8 bases. The CDR3 loop spans 17 amino acids. The V gene's germline CDR1 is MDHEN and CDR2 SYDVKM. V shed 3 bases and J 2 bases; nucleotides not matched to a gene: 9. In nucleotides, the CDR3 is TGTGCCAGCAGTTTGGGCAGGGGGCGCCGAGGCAATCAGCCCCAGCATTTT. It translates to CASSLGRGRRGNQPQHF.

The genes are TRBV6-5 and TRBJ2-7; a weak D match, TRBD2 (7 bases). Germline V CDR1 and CDR2: MNHEY, SVGAGI. Trimming left V 8 bases short and J 5 bases short, with 10 bases between. The CDR3 consists of 11 residues. CDR3 amino acids: CASGRGHEQYF. The CDR3 nucleotides are TGTGCCAGCGGGCGGGGGCACGAGCAGTACTTC.

CDR3 region: CASRDRASGYTF. DNA for the CDR3: TGTGCCAGCAGGGACAGGGCCTCTGGCTACACCTTC. The gene calls are TRBV6-6 and TRBJ1-2; 8 nucleotides align to TRBD1. Germline V gene sequence: CDR1 MNHNY, CDR2 SVGAGI (reference sequence). The CDR3 is made up of 12 amino acids. With 6 bases clipped from V and 7 bases from J, the junction kept 4 bases outside the gene matches.

V and J are TRBV6-2 or TRBV6-3 and TRBJ1-1; D is unresolved. V was clipped by 5 bases and J by 8 bases, with 6 bases between them. CDR1 is MNHEY and CDR2 is SVGEGT in the germline V gene. CDR3 length: 10 residues. CDR3: CASSREEAFF. CDR3 DNA: TGTGCCAGCAGTCGGGAAGAAGCTTTCTTT.

J is TRBJ2-2 and V is TRBV2, with D unresolved. Germline V CDR1 and CDR2: SNHLY, FYNNEI. CDR3 length: 16 amino acids. V shed 4 bases and J shed 4 bases, with 16 bases lying between them. Here the CDR3 DNA reads TGTGCCAGCAGTGGGCAGTCGAGGAGTTTCACCGGGGAGCTGTTTTTT. Protein product: CASSGQSRSFTGELFF. The variable domain in full, with the rest retrieved from reference TRBV2 and TRBJ2-2, is EPEVTQTPSHQVTQMGQEVILRCVPISNHLYFYWYRQILGQKVEFLVSFYNNEISEKSEIFDDQFSVERPDGSNFTLKIRSTKLEDSAMYFCASSGQSRSFTGELFFGEGSRLTVL.

The chain combines TRBV21-1 with TRBJ2-7; TRBD2 is taken as the D call from the table, unchecked against the DNA. TRBV21-1 is described as a pseudogene. The CDR3 contains 12 residues. The CDR3 protein is CASSAGAYEQYF. As DNA, the CDR3 is TGTGCCAGCAGCGCGGGGGCCTACGAGCAGTACTTC.

The table lists this clone with a count of one. The genes are TRBV18 and TRBJ1-1, with D maybe TRBD1 (5 bases). This CDR3 region has 15 residues. The ends were cut back, 0 bases at V and 6 bases at J, with 14 bases in the middle. CDR1 KGHSH and CDR2 LQKENI come from the germline V gene. CDR3 nucleotide sequence: TGTGCCAGCTCACCACCGGGGCAGGTTCGGCCTGAAGCTTTCTTT. It codes for CASSPPGQVRPEAFF.

The gene calls are TRBV7-2 and TRBJ2-7; unclear D gene. The CDR3 runs to 14 residues. V was cut by 2 bases and J by 0 bases, with 8 bases left in between. The germline V gene encodes CDR1 SGHTA and CDR2 FQGNSA. The CDR3 here is CASSLYSSSYEQYF. As DNA, the CDR3 is TGTGCCAGCAGCTTATACAGCAGCTCCTACGAGCAGTACTTC.